Following are 4 T cell receptor beta chains from one sample sequenced in a study of T cells in women clearing cervical HPV infection. TCRdb's copy holds only in-frame clones and misses some; the assay was immunoSEQ multiplex PCR. Seen in this sample are fewer than 35,000 clones; the ten most common clones hold about 3.4%. The sequenced sample was blood buffy coat. The receptors were gathered from a woman aged 18 to 75 with a cervical HPV16 infection that either progressed to CIN3+ or cleared (not recorded which).

Turning to this clone: The read comes to an end 3 residues before the CDR3 does, leaving the germline J gene to fill in the end. V and J are TRBV18 and TRBJ1-2, with D tentatively TRBD1 (5 bases). Germline assignment: CDR1 KGHSH and CDR2 LQKENI. This CDR3 is built from 15 residues. The CDR3 reads CASSLPQGSLQPYTF. The covered CDR3 bases are TGTGCCAGCTCCCTCCCCCAGGGCTCCCTCCAGCCC.

Note on this clone: Read coverage stops 3 residues before the CDR3 terminus; the germline J gene supplies the remainder. The chain uses TRBV2 and TRBJ2-3, with 8 bases fitting TRBD2. The CDR3 consists of 15 residues. Per the germline V gene, CDR1 is SNHLY and CDR2 is FYNNEI. Trimming at V came to 5 bases and at J to 2 bases, leaving 6 bases not matched to a gene. CDR3 sequence: CASSPAGEVTDTQYF. CDR3 bases read: TGTGCCAGCAGTCCAGCGGGGGAAGTCACAGATACG. Together with reference TRBV2 and TRBJ2-3, the CDR3 gives the full variable domain: EPEVTQTPSHQVTQMGQEVILRCVPISNHLYFYWYRQILGQKVEFLVSFYNNEISEKSEIFDDQFSVERPDGSNFTLKIRSTKLEDSAMYFCASSPAGEVTDTQYFGPGTRLTVL.

Turning to this clone: Coverage ceases 3 residues before the CDR3 finishes, and the germline J gene fills in the end. The chain carries TRBV29-1 and TRBJ1-1; D is unclear. Germline values: CDR1 SQVTM, CDR2 ANQGSEA. There are 13 residues in the CDR3. The part of the CDR3 DNA that was read is TGCAGCGTCCGGCGGGGAACTAATGAAAAA. This sequence encodes CSVRRGTNEK. From start to end, the CDR3 is CSVRRGTNEKAFF.

About this clone: The observed sequence ends 3 residues before the CDR3 terminus, with the missing tail filled in from the germline J gene. The chain is built from TRBV19 and TRBJ1-4; perhaps TRBD1 as D (5 bases). Trimming removed 4 bases at V and 2 bases at J, with 11 bases between. The germline gives CDR1 LNHDA, CDR2 SQIVND (reference sequence). The CDR3 loop spans 15 amino acids. The CDR3 spells CASSRSRGTNEKLFF. The part of the CDR3 DNA that was read is TGTGCCAGTAGTAGGAGTCGGGGGACTAATGAAAAA.